What follows is one T cell receptor (beta chain) and its context. In the original workflow: Nucleated cell number was recorded as an estimate derived from reference gene primer amplification. Sequenced by immunoSEQ multiplex PCR; TCRdb stores in-frame clones only, minus some. The D gene and trimming were derived from the DNA, and the V and J assignments and clone size from that table. Of roughly 87,000 clones in the sample, roughly 88% are singletons; the top ten hold roughly 27%. The sample originates from a study of blood T cell repertoires in COVID-19. Study in general: The United States, Italy and Spain were the sources of the acute and convalescent COVID-19 samples.

The TCR sequence derives from a human donor in a cohort sampled during active COVID-19. Sequenced material: peripheral blood.

CDR3 sequence: CASRTALETQYF. The CDR3 nucleotides are TGTGCCTCCCGGACAGCACTGGAGACCCAGTACTTC. The chain has TRBV28 and TRBJ2-5; D is possibly TRBD1 (6 bases). V lost 11 bases and J 5 bases, leaving 15 bases between the germline ends. The germline gives CDR1 MDHEN, CDR2 SYDVKM. The CDR3 covers 12 residues.